This TCR beta chain was captured by sequencing in a study of cytomegalovirus exposure and HLA in healthy donors (dated by TCRdb to about 2017). Some background on the complete study: According to an earlier analysis of a few hundred of the donors, about 190 million T cells yielded roughly 100 million unique TCR beta sequences and approximately 280 Gb of sequence data. Roughly 290 gigabases of sequencing data and approximately 92 million unique TCR sequences made up an early release that covered about 640 HLA-typed donors. Of the roughly 400 genotyped donors, about 84% fell in the genetic ancestry cluster associated with self-reported Caucasian donors. The study was designed to test whether signatures of past pathogen exposure could be identified by cataloging public T cell receptors. The T cell repertoires of 700 or so subjects were profiled by immunosequencing and related to cytomegalovirus serostatus. Along with the approximately 700-subject first cohort, a separate validation cohort of over a hundred different subjects was used. To predict cytomegalovirus infection status, the study brought together high-throughput TCR immunosequencing, statistical association of individual TCRs with disease status, and machine learning. A later analysis re-analyzed previously published TCR beta repertoires from 650 to 800 donors and added high-resolution HLA genotyping to study TCR occurrence patterns. The later analysis used no new phenotypic data to find candidate immune exposures, relying instead on TCR beta sequences and their occurrence across donors. An earlier analysis of 587 of the donors used high-throughput TCR beta sequencing to judge whether each TCR beta V gene segment behaved as functional or pseudogenic. Donor age, sex, ethnicity and CMV serostatus were collected together with the repertoire data. In a later genetic analysis, genome-wide SNP genotypes for about three fifths of the roughly 670 donors were used, and that subset was treated as a discovery cohort. Every repertoire in the discovery cohort had been generated on one and the same sequencing platform. HLA typing included class I and class II loci at four-digit resolution. The number of donors typed differed by locus, with 629-630 for A, B, C, DRB1 and DQB1, around 500 for DQA1, over 600 for DPA1, and under 490 for DPB1. Because of strong linkage in the cohort, roughly five DR-DQ haplotypes were treated as single units for association and clustering. Among about 390 genotyped donors of the cohort, an average of 235,054 unique TCR beta nucleotide sequences were sequenced per donor, approximately 20% of them non-productive. Overall results and qualifications from the work: At a false discovery rate of 0.05, a later analysis linked approximately 18,000 TCR beta sequences to specific HLA alleles. V-gene and J-gene trimming of TCR beta chains was associated with a missense DCLRE1C variant in a later genetic analysis, and the association was replicated in an independent cohort. CMV serostatus was the only immune exposure information available for the cohort. According to a later analysis, most CMV-associated TCR beta chains appeared to be HLA-restricted, and the HLA associations seemed to be driven largely by CMV exposure. Linkage disequilibrium might explain the correlated functional status among segregating V segments, but an unknown experimental factor could not be excluded. Most TCR sequences were seen in very few donors, while some public TCRs were found in many individuals. A group of highly shared sequence variants was considered likely to be a technical artifact of the sequencing pipeline. When HLA alleles, especially DR and DQ, strongly co-occurred, attributing TCR associations to individual alleles was difficult. Compared with the roughly 720-donor mean, donors in an Asian-associated ancestry cluster had fewer N-insertions in productive TCRs, according to a later genetic analysis. In a later analysis, several top co-occurrence clusters were reported to appear linked to parvovirus B19, influenza, CMV and Epstein-Barr virus. Because counts were too low, approximately 18 rarely observed V segments, including chromosome 9 orphons, were excluded from the earlier analysis of a few hundred of the donors. Compared with equally common non-associated chains, HLA-associated TCR beta chains in a later analysis were more clonally expanded and had lower generation probabilities. It was suggested by the authors that the approach could potentially be generalized to other disease states and immunological phenotypes. Roughly uniform sequencing depth across donors was assumed in presence/absence analyses, although this assumption may not hold. Some IMGT-functional V segments, including TRBV6-2 and TRBV6-3, could not be told apart with the 87-base-pair reads, so those segments were excluded. In vitro tests confirmed that a few of the cytomegalovirus-associated TCR beta chains recognize cytomegalovirus antigens. An earlier analysis of several hundred of the donors showed that most TCR beta V segments appeared in productive rearrangements either about 87% or about 30% of the time, which broadly matched IMGT annotations. HLA typing was unavailable for some donors at each locus, so association tests used only the typed subset. Cytomegalovirus status was reported to be diagnosed by the classifier with high specificity and sensitivity in both the original and validation cohorts. A further reported finding was that TCR beta sequences accurately predicted the HLA-A and HLA-B alleles for most subjects in the first cohort. A later analysis found that TCR association rates varied across HLA loci, with DRB1 alleles showing the most associated TCRs and HLA-C alleles the fewest. In this cohort, only TCR beta chains were sequenced, and detectable features were limited by the absence of alpha or paired-chain data. The study listed 150 to 200 TCR beta chains as associated with cytomegalovirus.

The library relied on the immunoSEQ multiplex PCR assay. A mixture of 60 forward primers for TCR Vbeta segments and 13 reverse primers for TCR Jbeta segments was used in the multiplex PCR. A multiplex PCR assay on genomic DNA amplified the CDR3 region of rearranged TCR beta genes. The Illumina HiSeq System was used to sequence the amplified TCR beta libraries as 87-base-pair reads. Per the original workflow: A later analysis tallied approximately 87 million unique TCR beta chains across the 666 repertoires, and approximately 12 million of those chains were shared by two or more donors. Raw reads were error-corrected and collapsed into unique sequences with a nearest-neighbor algorithm that merged closely related sequences to remove PCR and sequencing errors. Alignment of CDR3 sequences to IMGT reference sequences was used to assign V, D and J gene segments. For a sequence to be retained, a match of at least six nucleotides was required to both a V gene segment and a J gene segment. Rearrangements were called productive when the CDR3 lacked stop codons and stayed in frame with V and J; all others were non-productive. CDR3 was defined according to IMGT convention as the region running from the second conserved V-encoded cysteine to the conserved J-encoded phenylalanine. In an earlier analysis of around 640 of the donors, sequences lacking an unambiguous match to a single V gene segment were excluded. In an earlier analysis of a few hundred of the donors, V segments were called functional above 56.7% productive rearrangements and were called segregating when the between-donor standard deviation exceeded 5%. To diagnose cytomegalovirus status from the catalog of TCR beta chain sequences, a statistical classification framework was built. In a later analysis, V and J genes were assigned by comparing TCR nucleotide sequences against IMGT/GENE-DB human TR gene sequences. Using the TCRdist pipeline, a later analysis assigned CDR3 sequences along with most-parsimonious VDJ recombination scenarios. In a later analysis, each TCR beta chain was defined by its CDR3 amino acid sequence together with its V-gene family, and reads lacking a unique V-gene family were excluded. As a way to deal with suspected cross-contamination and a sequencing artifact, a later analysis dropped 640 or so nucleotide sequences that were highly shared and had low generation probability. For each public chain, a later analysis derived a clonal expansion index from normalized ranks of inferred template counts within each repertoire. In a later analysis, generation probabilities were computed with a VDJ recombination model fitted to out-of-frame rearrangements, and the resulting probabilities were checked against IGoR. In a later analysis, hypergeometric tests were used to score TCR-TCR, TCR-HLA and TCR-CMV co-occurrence, with a repertoire-size bias correction applied to TCR pairs. To estimate false discovery rates, a later analysis permuted the HLA or CMV assignments 20 times. In a later analysis, co-occurring TCRs were grouped using DBSCAN, and TCRdist sequence similarity was added for clustering within HLA-allele-positive subsets. Co-occurrence clustering excluded repertoires with fewer than 30,000 or more than 120,000 public chains, plus five with anomalous nucleotide sharing. Held by TCRdb, this immuneACCESS table contains in-frame sequences only and omits some clones. Under half of the omission traces to an unresolved V gene where checked; the cause of the rest is unknown. The DNA was the basis for D and trimming; V, J and clone size are from that table. For this sample the table gives 100,000 to 130,000 clones, of which around 72% were detected only once. Together, the top ten hold about 15% of the sample.

About this clone itself: Its antigen remains undetermined. No per-base quality is available; no much larger clone lies one base away.

The cohort comprised around 690 healthy bone marrow donors. At the time of sampling, every cohort member was nominally healthy, though immune exposures that went unrecorded were likely present. The donor was CMV seropositive and was included in the group of 250 to 350 seropositive cohort members. Each donor provided a peripheral blood sample, and peripheral blood mononuclear cells were used for TCR beta sequencing. The Qiagen DNeasy Blood Extraction Kit was used to extract genomic DNA from the blood cell samples. The germline V gene supplies CDR1 MNHEY and CDR2 SVGAGI. The CDR3 starts with the cysteine, ends with the phenylalanine, and has 15 residues. Just the 45-base CDR3 DNA is kept, in frame starting at base 1. The V end loses 2 bases and the J end loses 2 bases, and a stretch of 9 bases separates them.

Sequencing input: PBMCs. The receptor chain draws on TRBV6-5 and TRBJ1-4; the best D guess is TRBD1, with 6 bases matching. The receptor was derived from a woman aged 40 to 50 in good health and CMV-seropositive. The CDR3 in this case is CASSYARGTNEKLFF. The nucleotide sequence is TGTGCCAGCAGTTACGCAAGGGGGACTAATGAAAAACTGTTTTTT.